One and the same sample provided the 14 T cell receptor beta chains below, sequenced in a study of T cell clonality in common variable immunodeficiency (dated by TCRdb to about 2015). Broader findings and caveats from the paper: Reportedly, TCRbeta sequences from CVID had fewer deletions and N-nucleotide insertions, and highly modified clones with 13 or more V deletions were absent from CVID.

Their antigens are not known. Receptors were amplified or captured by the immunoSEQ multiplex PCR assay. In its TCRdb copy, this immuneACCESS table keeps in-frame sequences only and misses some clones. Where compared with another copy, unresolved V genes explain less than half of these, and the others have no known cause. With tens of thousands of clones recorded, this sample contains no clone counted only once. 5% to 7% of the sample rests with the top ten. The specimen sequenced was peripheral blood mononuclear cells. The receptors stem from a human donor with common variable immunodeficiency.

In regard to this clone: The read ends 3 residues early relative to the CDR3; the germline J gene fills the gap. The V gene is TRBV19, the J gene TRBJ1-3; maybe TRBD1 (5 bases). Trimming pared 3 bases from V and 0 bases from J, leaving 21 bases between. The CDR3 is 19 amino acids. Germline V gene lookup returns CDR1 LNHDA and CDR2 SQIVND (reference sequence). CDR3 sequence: CASSIPAWNRPDSGNTIYF. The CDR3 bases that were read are TGTGCCAGTAGTATTCCGGCCTGGAACAGGCCCGACTCTGGAAACACC.

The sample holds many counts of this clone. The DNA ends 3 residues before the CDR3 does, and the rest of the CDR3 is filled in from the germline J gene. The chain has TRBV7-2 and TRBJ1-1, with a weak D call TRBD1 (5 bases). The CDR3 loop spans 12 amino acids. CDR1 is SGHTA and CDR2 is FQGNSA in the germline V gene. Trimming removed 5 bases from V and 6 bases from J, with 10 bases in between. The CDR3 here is CASSQGSPEAFF. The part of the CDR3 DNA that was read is TGTGCCAGCAGCCAGGGCAGCCCTGAA.

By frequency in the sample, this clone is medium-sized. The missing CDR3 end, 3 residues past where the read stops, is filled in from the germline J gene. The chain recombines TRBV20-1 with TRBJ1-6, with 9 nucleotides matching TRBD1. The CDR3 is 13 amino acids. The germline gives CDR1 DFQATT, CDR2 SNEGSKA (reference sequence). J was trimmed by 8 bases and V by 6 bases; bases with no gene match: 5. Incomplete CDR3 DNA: TGCAGTGCCGCCGGGACAGGGTATTCACCC. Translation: CSAAGTGYSP. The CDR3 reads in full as CSAAGTGYSPLHF.

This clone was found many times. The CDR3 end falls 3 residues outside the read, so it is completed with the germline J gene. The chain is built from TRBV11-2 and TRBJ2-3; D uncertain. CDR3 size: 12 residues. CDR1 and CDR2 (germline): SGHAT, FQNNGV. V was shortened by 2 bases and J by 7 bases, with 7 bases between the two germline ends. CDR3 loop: CASSLITNTQYF. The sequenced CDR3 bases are TGTGCCAGCAGCTTAATTACAAATACG. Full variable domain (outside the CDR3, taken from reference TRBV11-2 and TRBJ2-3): EAGVAQSPRYKIIEKRQSVAFWCNPISGHATLYWYQQILGQGPKLLIQFQNNGVVDDSQLPKDRFSAERLKGVDSTLKIQPAKLEDSAVYLCASSLITNTQYFGPGTRLTVL.

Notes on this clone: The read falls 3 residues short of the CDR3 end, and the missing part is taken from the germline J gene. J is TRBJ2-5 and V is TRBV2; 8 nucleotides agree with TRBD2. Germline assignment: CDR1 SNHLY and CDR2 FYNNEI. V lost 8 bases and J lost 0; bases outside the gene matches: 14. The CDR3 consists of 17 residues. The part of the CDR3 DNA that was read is TGTGCCAGCTCCTCCGCCCCCCAGCGGGGGTACCAAGAGACC. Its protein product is CASSSAPQRGYQET. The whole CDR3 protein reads CASSSAPQRGYQETQYF. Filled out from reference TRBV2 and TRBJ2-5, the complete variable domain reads EPEVTQTPSHQVTQMGQEVILRCVPISNHLYFYWYRQILGQKVEFLVSFYNNEISEKSEIFDDQFSVERPDGSNFTLKIRSTKLEDSAMYFCASSSAPQRGYQETQYFGPGTRLLVL.

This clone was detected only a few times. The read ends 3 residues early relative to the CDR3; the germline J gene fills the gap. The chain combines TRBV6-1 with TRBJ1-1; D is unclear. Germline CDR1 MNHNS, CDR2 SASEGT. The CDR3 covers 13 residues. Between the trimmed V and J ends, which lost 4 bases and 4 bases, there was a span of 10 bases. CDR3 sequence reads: CASSVYRGTEAFF. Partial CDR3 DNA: TGTGCCAGCAGTGTATATCGGGGCACTGAA.

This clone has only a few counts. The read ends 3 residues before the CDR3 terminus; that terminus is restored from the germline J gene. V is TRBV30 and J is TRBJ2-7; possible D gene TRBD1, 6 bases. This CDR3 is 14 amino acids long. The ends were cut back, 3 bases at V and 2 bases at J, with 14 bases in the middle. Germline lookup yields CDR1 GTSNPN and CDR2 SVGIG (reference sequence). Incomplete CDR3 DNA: TGTGCCTGGAGGGAAAGGGGGACCCCCTACGAG. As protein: CAWRERGTPYE. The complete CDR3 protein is CAWRERGTPYEQYF.

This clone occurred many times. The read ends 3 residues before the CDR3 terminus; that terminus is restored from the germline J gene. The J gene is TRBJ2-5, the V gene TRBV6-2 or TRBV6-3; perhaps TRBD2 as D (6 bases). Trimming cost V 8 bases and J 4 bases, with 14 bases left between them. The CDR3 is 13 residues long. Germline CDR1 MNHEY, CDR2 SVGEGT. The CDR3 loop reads CASWLFGGETQYF. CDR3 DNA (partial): TGTGCCAGCTGGTTATTCGGGGGAGAGACC.

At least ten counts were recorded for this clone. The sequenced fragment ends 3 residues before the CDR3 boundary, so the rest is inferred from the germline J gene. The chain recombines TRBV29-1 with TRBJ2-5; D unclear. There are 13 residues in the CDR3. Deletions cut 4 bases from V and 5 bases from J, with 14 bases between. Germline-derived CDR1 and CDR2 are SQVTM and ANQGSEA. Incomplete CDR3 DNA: TGCAGCGTTGGACACCTAATAGGGGAGACC. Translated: CSVGHLIGET. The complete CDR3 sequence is CSVGHLIGETQYF.

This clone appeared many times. CDR3 amino acids: CASSPASGGAPTTDTQYF. The sequenced part of the CDR3 DNA is TGCGCCAGCAGCCCGGCTAGCGGGGGGGCCCCTACCACAGATACG. The chain links TRBV5-1 to TRBJ2-3; 12 nucleotides align to TRBD2. The DNA ends 3 residues before the CDR3 does, and the rest of the CDR3 is filled in from the germline J gene. V was clipped by 4 bases and J by 2 bases; unmatched bases: 11. CDR1 and CDR2 from the germline V gene are SGHRS and YFSETQ. The CDR3 has 18 residues.

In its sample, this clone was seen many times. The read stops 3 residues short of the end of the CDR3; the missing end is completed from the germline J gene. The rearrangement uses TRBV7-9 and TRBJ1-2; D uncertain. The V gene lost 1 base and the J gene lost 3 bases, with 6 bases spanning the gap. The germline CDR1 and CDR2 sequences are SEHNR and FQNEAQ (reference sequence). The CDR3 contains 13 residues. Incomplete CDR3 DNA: TGTGCCAGCAGCTTAGTGTCAGACTATGGC. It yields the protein CASSLVSDYG. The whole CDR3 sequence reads CASSLVSDYGYTF.

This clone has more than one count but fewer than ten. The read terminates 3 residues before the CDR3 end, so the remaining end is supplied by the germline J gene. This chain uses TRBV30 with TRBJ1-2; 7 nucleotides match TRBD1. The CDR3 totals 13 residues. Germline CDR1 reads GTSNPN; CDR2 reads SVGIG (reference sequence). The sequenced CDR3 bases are TGTGCCTGGAGTGCCACAGGGGACGGGGGC. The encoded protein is CAWSATGDGG. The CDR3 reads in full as CAWSATGDGGYTF.

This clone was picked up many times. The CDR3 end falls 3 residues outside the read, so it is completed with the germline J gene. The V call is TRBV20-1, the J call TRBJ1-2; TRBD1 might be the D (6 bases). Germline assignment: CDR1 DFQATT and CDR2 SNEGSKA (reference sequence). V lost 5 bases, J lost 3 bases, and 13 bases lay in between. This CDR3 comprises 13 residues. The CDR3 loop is CSASAGVDYGYTF. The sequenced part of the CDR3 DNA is TGCAGTGCTTCCGCAGGGGTGGACTATGGC.

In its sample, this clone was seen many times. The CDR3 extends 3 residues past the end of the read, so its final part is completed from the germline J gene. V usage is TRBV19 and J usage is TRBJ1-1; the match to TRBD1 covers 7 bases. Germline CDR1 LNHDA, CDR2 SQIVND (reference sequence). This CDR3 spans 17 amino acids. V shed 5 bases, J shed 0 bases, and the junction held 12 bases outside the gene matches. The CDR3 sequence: CASSPGGQANMNTEAFF. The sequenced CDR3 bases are TGTGCCAGTAGTCCCGGAGGACAGGCGAACATGAACACTGAA.